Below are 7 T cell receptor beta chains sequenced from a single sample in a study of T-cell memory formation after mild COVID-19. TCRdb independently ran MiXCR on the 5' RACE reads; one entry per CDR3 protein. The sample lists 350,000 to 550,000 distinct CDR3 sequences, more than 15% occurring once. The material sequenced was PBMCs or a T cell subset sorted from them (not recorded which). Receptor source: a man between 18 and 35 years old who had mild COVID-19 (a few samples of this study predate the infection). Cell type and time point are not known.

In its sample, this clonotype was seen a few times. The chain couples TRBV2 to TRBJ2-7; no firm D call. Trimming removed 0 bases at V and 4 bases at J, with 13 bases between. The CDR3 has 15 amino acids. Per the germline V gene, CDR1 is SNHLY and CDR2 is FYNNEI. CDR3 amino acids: CASSEALVRAYEQYF. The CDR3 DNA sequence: TGTGCCAGCAGTGAAGCGCTGGTCAGAGCATACGAGCAGTACTTC.

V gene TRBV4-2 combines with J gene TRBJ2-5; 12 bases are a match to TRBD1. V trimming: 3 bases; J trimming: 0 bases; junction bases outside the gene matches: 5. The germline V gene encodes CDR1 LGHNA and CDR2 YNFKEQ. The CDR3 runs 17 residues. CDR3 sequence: CASSHAGQGADQETQYF. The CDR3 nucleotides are TGTGCCAGCAGCCACGCGGGACAGGGGGCAGACCAAGAGACCCAGTACTTC.

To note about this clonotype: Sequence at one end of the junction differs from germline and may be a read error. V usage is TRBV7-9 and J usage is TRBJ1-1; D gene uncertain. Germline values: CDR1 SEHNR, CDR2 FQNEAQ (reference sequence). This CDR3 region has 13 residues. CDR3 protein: CASSFDRNSEAFF. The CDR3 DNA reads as TGTGCCAGCAGCTTCGACCGGAACTCTGAAGCTTTCTTT.

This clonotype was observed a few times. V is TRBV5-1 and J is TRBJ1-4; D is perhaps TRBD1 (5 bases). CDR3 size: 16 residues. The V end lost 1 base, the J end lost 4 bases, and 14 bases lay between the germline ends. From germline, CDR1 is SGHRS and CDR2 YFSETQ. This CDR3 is CASSLYHRTFNEKLFF. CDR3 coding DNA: TGCGCCAGCAGCTTGTACCACAGGACGTTTAATGAAAAACTGTTTTTT.

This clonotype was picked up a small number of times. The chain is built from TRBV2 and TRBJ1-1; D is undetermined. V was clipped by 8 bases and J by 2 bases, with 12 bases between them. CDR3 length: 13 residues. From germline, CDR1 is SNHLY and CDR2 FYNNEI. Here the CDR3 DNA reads TGTGCCAGCCGACTGGGAGTCAACACTGAAGCTTTCTTT. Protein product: CASRLGVNTEAFF.

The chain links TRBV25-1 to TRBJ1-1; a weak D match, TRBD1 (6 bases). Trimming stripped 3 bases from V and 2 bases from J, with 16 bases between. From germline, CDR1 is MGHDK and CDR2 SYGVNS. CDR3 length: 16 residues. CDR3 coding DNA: TGTGCCAGCAGTGACTCTCCTGGACAGCCAAACACTGAAGCTTTCTTT. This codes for CASSDSPGQPNTEAFF. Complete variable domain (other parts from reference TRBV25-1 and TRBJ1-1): EADIYQTPRYLVIGTGKKITLECSQTMGHDKMYWYQQDPGMELHLIHYSYGVNSTEKGDLSSESTVSRIRTEHFPLTLESARPSHTSQYLCASSDSPGQPNTEAFFGQGTRLTVV.

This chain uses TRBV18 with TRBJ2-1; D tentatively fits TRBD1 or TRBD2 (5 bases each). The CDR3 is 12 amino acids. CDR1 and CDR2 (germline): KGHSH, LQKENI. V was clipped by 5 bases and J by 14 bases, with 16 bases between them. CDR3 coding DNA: TGTGCCAGCTCAACCGACTCCAGGGACGAGTTCTTC. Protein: CASSTDSRDEFF.